This T cell receptor beta chain was recorded in a study of T-cell memory formation after mild COVID-19 (dated by TCRdb to about 2021). As for the study more broadly: TCR sequence clusters from the two donors were largely donor specific. Two young, previously healthy adult volunteers, one female and one male, were included in the cohort. In two donors, T-cell clones that expanded and contracted after mild COVID-19 were followed by sequencing TCRalpha and TCRbeta repertoires longitudinally.

The paper's findings and limits, for the study overall: The study covered only a couple of mild cases, and larger cohorts including severe cases with pre-infection samples were considered necessary. Clones contracting from day 15 to 85 had balanced CD4/CD8 phenotypes, while a second wave expanding from day 15 to 37 was biased towards CD4+. SARS-CoV-2 specificity was not confirmed for the second-wave clones peaking on day 37. Some responding clones were detected in pre-infection memory, which suggested that pre-existing cross-reactive memory T cells had joined the SARS-CoV-2 response. Contracting CD4+ clones were found mainly in CM and EM memory subsets, while CD8+ clones were enriched in EMRA.

Ficoll-Paque density gradient centrifugation was used to isolate PBMCs. Concerning this clonotype: No cognate antigen has been identified for it. Nothing much larger sits one base from this clone, and base qualities are not available.

Sequencer: Illumina NovaSeq 6000. TCRalpha and TCRbeta cDNA libraries were built by 5'RACE with constant-segment primers, adding sample barcodes and unique molecular identifiers. RNA was extracted from every sample with Trizol reagent. Libraries were amplified in two PCR steps, with a second sample barcode and Illumina TruSeq adapters added in the second step. Sequencing of libraries was performed on an Illumina NovaSeq with 2 x 150 bp paired-end reads. In the source study's methods: Reads were demultiplexed and collapsed into UMI-guided consensus sequences with migec v1.2.7. Using mixcr v2.1.11, the UMI consensuses were aligned to TRA and TRB V and J templates and assembled into clonotypes. A clonotype was counted as expanded or contracted only when both edgeR and NoisET called the clonotype significant, with the noise models trained on biological replicates. For edgeR calls, a false discovery rate-adjusted p below 0.01 and a log2 fold-change threshold of 1 were applied. As an exploratory analysis of dynamics, PCA with hierarchical clustering was applied to max-normalized trajectories of the 1000 most abundant clonotypes. Each responding clone was given a CD4 or CD8 phenotype based on the CD4+ and CD8+ repertoires, which had been sequenced separately. Using fastp at Q25 and MiXCR, TCRdb reprocessed the public reads and kept productive beta chains. Each entry merges the rows of one CDR3 protein and shows their most common DNA and genes. What appears here as the V and J calls and clone size reflects TCRdb's work, not the paper's. The sample profile shows 500,000 to 650,000 distinct CDR3 sequences; less than 25% of them were found once. The ten largest clones capture approximately 8.4% of the sample.

Taken from cysteine to phenylalanine, the CDR3 has 16 residues. Left in the record is the CDR3 DNA by itself, 48 bases read in frame from the first base. Taken from the germline V gene (reference sequence), the CDR1 and CDR2 loops are LNHDA and SQIVND. Cut back by 5 bases and 0 bases, the V and J ends lie 16 bases apart. The V gene is TRBV19 and the J gene is TRBJ1-1; there is no confident call for the D gene. The specimen sequenced was PBMCs or a T cell subset sorted from them (not recorded which). This TCR was sampled from an adult woman who had mild COVID-19 (a few samples of this study predate the infection). The sample titles of this study are shuffled in the database, so cell type and time point are left out; the donor was told from shared clones. The CDR3 in this case is CASSDRRRPMNTEAFF. The nucleotide sequence is TGTGCCAGTAGTGATCGACGGCGGCCTATGAACACTGAAGCTTTCTTT.